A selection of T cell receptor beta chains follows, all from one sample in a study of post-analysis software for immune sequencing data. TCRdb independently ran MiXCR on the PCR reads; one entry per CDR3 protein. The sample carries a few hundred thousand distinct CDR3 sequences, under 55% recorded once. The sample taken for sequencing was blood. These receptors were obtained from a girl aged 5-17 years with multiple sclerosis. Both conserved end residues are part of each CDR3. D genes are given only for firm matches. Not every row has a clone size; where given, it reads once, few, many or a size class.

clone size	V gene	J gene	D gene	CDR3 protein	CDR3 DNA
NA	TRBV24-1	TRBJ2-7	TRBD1	CATSDSRQGSYEQYF	TGCGCCACCAGTGATTCGCGACAGGGATCCTACGAGCAGTACTTC
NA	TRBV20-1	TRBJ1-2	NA	CSARGEINYGYTF	TGCAGTGCTAGGGGTGAAATTAACTATGGCTACACCTTC
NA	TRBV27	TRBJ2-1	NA	CASSLWGGAGGSHEQFF	TGTGCCAGCAGTTTATGGGGCGGGGCAGGGGGATCACATGAGCAGTTCTTC
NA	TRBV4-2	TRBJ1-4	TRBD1	CASSQVFGTGGEKLFF	TGTGCCAGCAGCCAAGTATTTGGGACAGGGGGAGAAAAACTGTTTTTT
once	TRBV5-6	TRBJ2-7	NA	CASSLRLLGSSYEQYF	TGTGCCAGCAGCTTGAGGCTCCTTGGGAGCTCCTACGAGCAGTACTTC
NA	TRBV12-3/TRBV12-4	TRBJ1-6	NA	CASSRTDNSPPHF	TGTGCCAGCAGTAGGACAGATAATTCACCCCCCCACTTT
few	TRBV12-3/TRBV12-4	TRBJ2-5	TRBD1	CASSLRRDSGLGETQYF	TGTGCCAGCAGTTTACGTCGGGACAGCGGACTCGGTGAGACCCAGTACTTC
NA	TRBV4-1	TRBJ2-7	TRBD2	CASSRTGTSFDEQYF	TGCGCCAGCAGCCGTACCGGGACTAGCTTCGACGAGCAGTACTTC
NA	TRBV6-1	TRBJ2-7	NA	CASTHHREASYEQYF	TGTGCCAGCACTCATCACAGGGAAGCCTCCTACGAGCAGTACTTC
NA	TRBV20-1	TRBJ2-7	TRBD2	CSARDWAGGSYEQYF	TGCAGTGCTAGAGATTGGGCGGGAGGGTCCTACGAGCAGTACTTC
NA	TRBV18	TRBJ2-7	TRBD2	CASSETGASGNYEQYF	TGTGCCAGCTCAGAAACCGGGGCTAGCGGGAACTACGAGCAGTACTTC
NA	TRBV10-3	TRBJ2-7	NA	CAISGISGAEQYF	TGTGCAATCAGTGGGATTTCGGGGGCCGAGCAGTACTTC
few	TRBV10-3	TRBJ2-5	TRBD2	CAISESGLAGETQYF	TGTGCCATCAGTGAGTCCGGACTAGCGGGAGAGACCCAGTACTTC
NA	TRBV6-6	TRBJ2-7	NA	CASSPSFVGSYEQYF	TGTGCCAGCAGTCCCTCTTTTGTGGGAAGCTACGAGCAGTACTTC
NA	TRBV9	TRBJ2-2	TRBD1	CASSVQGARGGELFF	TGTGCCAGCAGCGTACAGGGGGCGCGAGGCGGGGAGCTGTTTTTT
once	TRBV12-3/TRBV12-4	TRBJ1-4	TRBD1	CASSNNQQGLHEKLFF	TGTGCCAGCAGCAATAATCAACAGGGGTTACATGAAAAACTGTTTTTT
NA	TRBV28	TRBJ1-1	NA	CASRGLKIAVIQGTEAFF	TGTGCCAGCAGAGGGCTGAAGATAGCAGTCATTCAGGGCACTGAAGCTTTCTTT
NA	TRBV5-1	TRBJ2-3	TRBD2	CASSLRGTSGKGDTQYF	TGCGCCAGCAGCTTGAGGGGGACTAGCGGGAAAGGAGATACGCAGTATTTT
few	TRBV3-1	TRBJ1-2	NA	CASSQSQIYGYTF	TGTGCCAGCAGCCAGTCCCAAATTTACGGCTACACCTTC
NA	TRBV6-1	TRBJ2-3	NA	CASSEARLVSSTDTQYF	TGTGCCAGCAGTGAAGCACGTCTAGTCTCTAGCACAGATACGCAGTATTTT
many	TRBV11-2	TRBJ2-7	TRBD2	CASSSLAGGTYEQYF	TGCGCCAGCAGCTCACTAGCGGGAGGGACTTACGAGCAGTACTTC
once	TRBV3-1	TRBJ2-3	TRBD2	CASSQDPSGMEEDTQYF	TGTGCCAGCAGCCAAGACCCTAGCGGGATGGAAGAAGATACGCAGTATTTT
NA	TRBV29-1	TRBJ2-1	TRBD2	CSVEGTSRRASGNEQFF	TGCAGCGTTGAGGGGACTAGCAGGAGGGCGAGTGGTAATGAGCAGTTCTTC
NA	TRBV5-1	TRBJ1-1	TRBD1	CASGHRGESTEAFF	TGCGCCAGCGGACACAGGGGTGAGAGCACTGAAGCTTTCTTT
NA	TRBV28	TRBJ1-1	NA	CASRDLNYMNTEAFF	TGTGCCAGCAGAGACTTAAACTACATGAACACTGAAGCTTTCTTT
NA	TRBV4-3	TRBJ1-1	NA	CASSQDAGGSTEAFF	TGCGCCAGCAGCCAAGATGCCGGGGGAAGCACTGAAGCTTTCTTT
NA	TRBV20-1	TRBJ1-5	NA	CSARDVGRAYNQPQHF	TGCAGTGCTAGAGATGTAGGAAGGGCTTACAATCAGCCCCAGCATTTT
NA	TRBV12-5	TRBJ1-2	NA	CASGLFPFGGYTF	TGTGCTAGTGGTTTGTTCCCGTTCGGGGGCTACACCTTC
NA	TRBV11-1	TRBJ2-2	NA	CASSKRDPGERFF	TGTGCCAGCAGCAAGAGGGACCCCGGCGAGCGGTTTTTT
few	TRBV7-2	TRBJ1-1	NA	CASSTGTQNTEAFF	TGTGCCAGCAGCACTGGGACACAGAACACTGAAGCTTTCTTT
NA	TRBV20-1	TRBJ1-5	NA	CSARDNTVEWNQPQHF	TGCAGTGCTAGAGATAATACAGTCGAATGGAATCAGCCCCAGCATTTT
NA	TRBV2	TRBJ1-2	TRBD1	CASSSRGSGYGYTF	TGTGCCAGCAGTAGCAGGGGGAGCGGCTATGGCTACACCTTC
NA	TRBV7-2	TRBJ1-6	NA	CASSQGAGYRSPLHF	TGTGCCAGCAGCCAAGGGGCAGGGTATAGGTCACCCCTCCACTTT
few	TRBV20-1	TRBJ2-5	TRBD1	CSATPTVRTGQETQYF	TGCAGTGCCACACCTACCGTGCGGACAGGCCAAGAGACCCAGTACTTC
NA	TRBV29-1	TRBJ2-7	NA	CSVEGGLSYEQYF	TGCAGCGTTGAAGGCGGCCTCTCCTACGAGCAGTACTTC
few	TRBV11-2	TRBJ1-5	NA	CASSLWFDQPQHF	TGTGCCAGCAGCCTCTGGTTCGATCAGCCCCAGCATTTT
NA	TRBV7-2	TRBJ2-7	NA	CASSLGRTTYEQYF	TGTGCCAGCAGCTTGGGCAGAACGACCTACGAGCAGTACTTC
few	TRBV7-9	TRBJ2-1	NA	CASSSVRYNEQFF	TGTGCCAGCAGCTCAGTCAGGTACAATGAGCAGTTCTTC
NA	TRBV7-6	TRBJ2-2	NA	CASRQENTGELFF	TGTGCCAGCAGGCAGGAGAACACCGGGGAGCTGTTTTTT
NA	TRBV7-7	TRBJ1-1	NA	CASSRDSTTEAFF	TGTGCTAGCAGCCGCGATAGCACCACTGAAGCTTTCTTT
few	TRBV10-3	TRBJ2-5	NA	CAIGAREAETQYF	TGTGCCATCGGGGCTCGAGAGGCGGAGACCCAGTACTTC
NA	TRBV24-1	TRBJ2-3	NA	CATSGWWGADTQYF	TGTGCCACCAGTGGATGGTGGGGCGCAGATACGCAGTATTTT
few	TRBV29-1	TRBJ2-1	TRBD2	CSGGGSLASGNEQFF	TGCAGCGGGGGGGGGTCACTAGCTTCTGGCAATGAGCAGTTCTTC
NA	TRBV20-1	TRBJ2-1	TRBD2	CSATTSGSFNEQFF	TGCAGTGCCACGACTAGCGGGAGCTTCAATGAGCAGTTCTTC
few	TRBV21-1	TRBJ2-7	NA	CASSKEEEAGDGEQYF	TGTGCCAGCAGCAAAGAAGAAGAGGCTGGGGATGGCGAGCAGTACTTC
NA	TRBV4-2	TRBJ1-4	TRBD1	CASSQRDRGLANEKLLF	TGTGCCAGCAGCCAGAGGGACAGGGGGCTGGCTAATGAAAAACTGCTTTTT
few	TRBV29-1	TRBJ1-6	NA	CSAGEGSRGSPLHF	TGCAGCGCTGGAGAGGGGTCTCGGGGTTCACCCCTCCACTTT
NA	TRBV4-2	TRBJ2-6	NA	CASSQEPGRAFSGANVLTF	TGTGCCAGCAGCCAAGAGCCGGGCAGGGCTTTCTCTGGGGCCAACGTCCTGACTTTC
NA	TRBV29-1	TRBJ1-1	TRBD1	CSALSRTGGTEAFF	TGCAGCGCCCTATCTCGGACAGGGGGCACTGAAGCTTTCTTT
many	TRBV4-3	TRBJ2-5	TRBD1	CASSQRQGIKTQYF	TGCGCCAGCAGCCAAAGACAGGGGATAAAGACCCAGTACTTC
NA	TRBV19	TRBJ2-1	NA	CASSPWTYNEQFF	TGTGCCAGTAGTCCTTGGACCTACAATGAGCAGTTCTTC
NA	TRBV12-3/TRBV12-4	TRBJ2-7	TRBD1	CASSHGQGDSYEQYF	TGTGCCAGCAGTCATGGACAGGGGGACTCCTACGAGCAGTACTTC
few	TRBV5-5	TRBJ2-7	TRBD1	CASSLGPGQGFDEQYF	TGTGCCAGCAGCTTGGGACCGGGACAGGGTTTCGACGAGCAGTACTTC
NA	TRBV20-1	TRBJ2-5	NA	CSARDEGETQYF	TGCAGTGCTAGAGATGAGGGGGAGACCCAGTACTTC
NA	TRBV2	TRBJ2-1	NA	CASSYSETYNEQFF	TGTGCCAGCAGTTACAGCGAGACCTACAATGAGCAGTTCTTC